This T cell receptor (beta chain) was recovered during a study of T cells in tuberculosis. Study context: A South African cohort included IGRA-negative adolescents, latently infected IGRA-positive adolescents and adults with active tuberculosis.

The CDR3 loop spans 11 amino acids. The V gene's germline CDR1 is DFQATT and CDR2 SNEGSKA (reference sequence). Between the trimmed V and J ends, which lost 3 bases and 5 bases, there was a span of 8 bases. Some clones are missing from TCRdb's copy, which holds only in-frame ones; the method was immunoSEQ multiplex PCR. The sample holds 25,000 to 30,000 clones, around 87% seen once. The clonotype originates from a donor aged 5 to 30 with latent tuberculosis or without tuberculosis infection. What was sequenced was PBMCs. The gene calls are TRBV20-1 and TRBJ2-7; tentative D call: TRBD1 (5 bases). CDR3 nucleotide sequence: TGCAGTGCTAGGTGGGGCCACGAGCAGTACTTC. Amino acid sequence: CSARWGHEQYF.